This T cell receptor (beta chain) appears in the sequencing data of a study of T cells in Graves' hyperthyroidism and ophthalmopathy. RNA transcripts provided the source from which TCR beta CDR3 regions were amplified. The TCR CDR3 first-round RT-PCR relied on the HTBI primer set. TCRdb fed the multiplex PCR reads into MiXCR, producing one record per CDR3 protein. The sample includes about 600,000 distinct CDR3 sequences, about 14% seen only once; the top ten take around 13%. Germline V gene data show CDR1 as SGHRS and CDR2 as YFSETQ. Trimming removed 2 bases from V and 0 bases from J; junction bases left unmatched: 1. The CDR3 covers 16 residues. The sample holds many counts of this clonotype.

Sequenced: blood. The receptor comes from a woman aged 50 to 60 with Graves' ophthalmopathy. J is TRBJ2-2 and V is TRBV5-1; TRBD1 matches 10 bases. In nucleotides, the CDR3 is TGCGCCAGCAGCTTTGACAGGGGGCCGAACACCGGGGAGCTGTTTTTT. It encodes CASSFDRGPNTGELFF. The whole variable domain, remainder taken from reference TRBV5-1 and TRBJ2-2, is KAGVTQTPRYLIKTRGQQVTLSCSPISGHRSVSWYQQTPGQGLQFLFEYFSETQRNKGNFPGRFSGRQFSNSRSEMNVSTLELGDSALYLCASSFDRGPNTGELFFGEGSRLTVL.